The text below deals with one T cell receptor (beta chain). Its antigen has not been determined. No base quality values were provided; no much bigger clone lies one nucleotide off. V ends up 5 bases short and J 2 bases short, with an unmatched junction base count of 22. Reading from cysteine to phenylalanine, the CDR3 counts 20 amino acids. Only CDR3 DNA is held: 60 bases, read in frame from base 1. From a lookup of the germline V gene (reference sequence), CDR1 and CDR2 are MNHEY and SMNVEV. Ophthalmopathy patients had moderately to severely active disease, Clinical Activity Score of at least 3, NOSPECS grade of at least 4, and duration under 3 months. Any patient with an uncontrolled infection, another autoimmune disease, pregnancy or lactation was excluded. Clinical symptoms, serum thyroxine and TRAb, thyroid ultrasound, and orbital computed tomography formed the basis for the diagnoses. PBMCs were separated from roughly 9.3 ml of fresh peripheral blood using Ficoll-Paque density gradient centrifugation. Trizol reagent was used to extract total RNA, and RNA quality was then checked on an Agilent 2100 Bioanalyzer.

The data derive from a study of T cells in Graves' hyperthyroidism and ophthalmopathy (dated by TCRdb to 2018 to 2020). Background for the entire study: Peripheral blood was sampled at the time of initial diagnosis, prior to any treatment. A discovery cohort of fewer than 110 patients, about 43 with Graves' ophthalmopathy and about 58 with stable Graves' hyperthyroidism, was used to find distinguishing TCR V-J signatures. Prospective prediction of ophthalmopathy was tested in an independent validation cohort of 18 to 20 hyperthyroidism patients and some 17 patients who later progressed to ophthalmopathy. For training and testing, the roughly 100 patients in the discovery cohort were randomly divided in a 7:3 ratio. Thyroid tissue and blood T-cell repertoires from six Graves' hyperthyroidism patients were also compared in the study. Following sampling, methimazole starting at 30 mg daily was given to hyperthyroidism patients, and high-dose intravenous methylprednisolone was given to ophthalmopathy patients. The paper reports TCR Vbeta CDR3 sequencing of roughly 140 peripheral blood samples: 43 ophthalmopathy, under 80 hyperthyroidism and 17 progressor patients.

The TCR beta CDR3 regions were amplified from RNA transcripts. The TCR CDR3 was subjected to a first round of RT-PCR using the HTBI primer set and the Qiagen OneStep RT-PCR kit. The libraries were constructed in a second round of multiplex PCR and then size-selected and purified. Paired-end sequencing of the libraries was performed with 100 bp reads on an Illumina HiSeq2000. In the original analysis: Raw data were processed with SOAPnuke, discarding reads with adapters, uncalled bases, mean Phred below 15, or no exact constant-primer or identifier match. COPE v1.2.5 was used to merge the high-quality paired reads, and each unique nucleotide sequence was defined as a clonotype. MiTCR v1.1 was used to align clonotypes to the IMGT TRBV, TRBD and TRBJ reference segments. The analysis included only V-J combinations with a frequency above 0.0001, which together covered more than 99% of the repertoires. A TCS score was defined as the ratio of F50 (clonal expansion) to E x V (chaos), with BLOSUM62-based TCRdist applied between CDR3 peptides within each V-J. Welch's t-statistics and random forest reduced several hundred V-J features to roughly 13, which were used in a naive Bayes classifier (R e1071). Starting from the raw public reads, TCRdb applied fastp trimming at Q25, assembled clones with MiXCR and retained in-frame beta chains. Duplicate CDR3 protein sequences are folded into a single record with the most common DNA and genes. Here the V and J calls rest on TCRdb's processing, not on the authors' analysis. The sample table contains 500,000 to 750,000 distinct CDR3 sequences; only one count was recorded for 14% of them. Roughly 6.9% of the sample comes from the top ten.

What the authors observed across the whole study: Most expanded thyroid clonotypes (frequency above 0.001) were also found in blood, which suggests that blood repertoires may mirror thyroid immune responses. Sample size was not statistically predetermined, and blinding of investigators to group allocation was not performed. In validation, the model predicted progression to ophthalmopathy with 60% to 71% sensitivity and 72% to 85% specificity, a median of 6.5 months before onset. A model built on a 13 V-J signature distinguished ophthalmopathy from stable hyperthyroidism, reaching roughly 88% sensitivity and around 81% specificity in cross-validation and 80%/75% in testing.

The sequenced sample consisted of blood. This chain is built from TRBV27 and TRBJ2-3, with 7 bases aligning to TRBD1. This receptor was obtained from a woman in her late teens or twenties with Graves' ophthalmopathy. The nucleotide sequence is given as TGTGCCAGCAGTCGTGTTAGCGAGATTAGAGAGGGGGCTGACACAGATACGCAGTATTTT. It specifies CASSRVSEIREGADTDTQYF.